These 32 T cell receptor beta chains share one sample of origin, sequenced in a study of blood T cell repertoires in COVID-19. Assay used: immunoSEQ multiplex PCR; TCRdb lists only in-frame clones, some missing. Of 400,000 to 550,000 clones in the sample, 70% to 90% were seen once. The sequenced sample was PBMCs or T cells enriched from blood (not recorded which). The source of these receptors is a young woman with acute COVID-19.

This clone appeared a single time. The genes are TRBV5-4 and TRBJ2-1; unclear D gene. CDR1 SGHNT and CDR2 YYREEE come from the germline V gene (reference sequence). The length of the CDR3 is 13 residues. Trimming removed 4 bases at V and 3 bases at J, with 8 bases between. In DNA, the CDR3 is TGTGCCAGCAGCCATTGGAGCTACAATGAGCAGTTCTTC. This sequence encodes CASSHWSYNEQFF.

This clone was seen only once. This chain joins TRBV2 and TRBJ1-6, with 7 positions matching TRBD1. There are 15 residues in the CDR3. With 3 bases clipped from V and 9 bases from J, the junction kept 8 bases outside the gene matches. CDR1 is SNHLY, CDR2 FYNNEI, per germline. CDR3 residues: CASSEPTGLISPLHF. CDR3 in DNA: TGTGCCAGCAGTGAGCCGACAGGGTTGATTTCACCCCTCCACTTT.

The chain links TRBV15 to TRBJ1-1; TRBD1 matches at 10 bases. Germline loops: CDR1 LNHNV, CDR2 YYDKDF (reference sequence). V dropped 6 bases and J dropped 5; count of bases not matched to a gene: 9. The CDR3 spans 15 residues. CDR3 in amino acids: CATSSDRGRRTEAFF. CDR3 bases: TGTGCCACCAGTTCCGACAGGGGGCGGCGAACTGAAGCTTTCTTT.

CDR3 loop: CASRRQGVKGEQYF. As DNA, the CDR3 is TGTGCCAGTAGGCGGCAGGGGGTTAAAGGCGAGCAGTACTTC. This chain links TRBV19 with TRBJ2-7; 7 bases are shared with TRBD1. In germline, CDR1 is LNHDA, CDR2 SQIVND (reference sequence). The trim removed 6 bases at V and 6 bases at J, leaving 11 bases unmatched. The CDR3 runs 14 residues.

This chain joins TRBV9 and TRBJ1-2, with 7 bases fitting TRBD1. Germline V lookup: CDR1 SGDLS, CDR2 YYNGEE. J lost 4 bases, V lost 0 bases, and 6 bases had no gene match. CDR3 length: 15 amino acids. This CDR3 is CASSVGSGGGYGYTF. The CDR3 coding sequence is TGTGCCAGCAGCGTAGGGTCAGGGGGAGGCTATGGCTACACCTTC. Complete variable domain (other parts from reference TRBV9 and TRBJ1-2): DSGVTQTPKHLITATGQRVTLRCSPRSGDLSVYWYQQSLDQGLQFLIQYYNGEERAKGNILERFSAQQFPDLHSELNLSSLELGDSALYFCASSVGSGGGYGYTFGSGTRLTVV.

This sequence joins TRBV3-1 (or the pseudogene TRBV3-2) and TRBJ1-1, with 8 bases matching TRBD1. The CDR3 has 12 residues. From germline, CDR1 is LGHDT and CDR2 YNNKEL (reference sequence). V was pared by 6 bases and J by 4 bases, with 1 base of the junction left unmatched. The CDR3 reads CASRQGGTEAFF. The CDR3 region has the DNA TGTGCCAGCAGACAGGGGGGCACTGAAGCTTTCTTT.

This rearrangement joins TRBV7-9 to TRBJ1-6; 8 positions match TRBD1. The CDR3 length is 13 residues. Germline values: CDR1 SEHNR, CDR2 FQNEAQ (reference sequence). J was trimmed by 16 bases and V by 6 bases; bases with no gene match: 11. The chain's CDR3 is CASRAGTGPKLHF. The CDR3 region has the DNA TGTGCCAGCAGGGCCGGGACAGGCCCGAAGCTCCACTTT.

The chain recombines TRBV12-5 with TRBJ2-4; unclear D gene. Germline V gives CDR1 LGHNT, CDR2 FRNRAP. The CDR3 is 14 amino acids. V shed 3 bases and J shed 7 bases, with 13 bases lying between them. DNA for the CDR3: TGTGCTAGTGGTTTTGAGGCGGAAACTAACATTCAGTACTTC. This gives the protein CASGFEAETNIQYF.

The CDR3 DNA follows: TGTGCCAGCATTAACCAGGGATCCTATGGCTACACCTTC. It encodes CASINQGSYGYTF. This chain links TRBV5-5 with TRBJ1-2; weak D call: TRBD1 (5 bases). Germline loops: CDR1 SGHKS, CDR2 YYEKEE (reference sequence). V dropped 6 bases and J dropped 4 bases, with 13 bases sitting between them. The CDR3 contains 13 residues.

V and J are TRBV19 and TRBJ1-4; possible D gene TRBD1, 6 bases. The germline V gene has CDR1 LNHDA and CDR2 SQIVND (reference sequence). Trimming removed 4 bases from V and 7 bases from J, with 13 bases in between. The CDR3 loop spans 14 amino acids. Written as DNA, the CDR3 is TGTGCCAGTAGTAAACAGGGCACGGGTGAAAAACTGTTTTTT. Translation: CASSKQGTGEKLFF.

The rearrangement links TRBV5-1 to TRBJ2-2; weak D call: TRBD2 (5 bases). The germline CDR1 and CDR2 sequences are SGHRS and YFSETQ. Trimming took off 6 bases at V and 0 bases at J, with 24 bases between the two ends. The CDR3 totals 19 residues. CDR3 residues: CASTGKSNLIFTNTGELFF. CDR3 DNA: TGCGCCAGCACGGGGAAGTCCAACCTCATTTTTACGAACACCGGGGAGCTGTTTTTT.

Written as DNA, the CDR3 is TGTGCCAGTAGTATAAGGTTGCGGGGAAAGGCAACTAATGAAAAACTGTTTTTT. This gives the protein CASSIRLRGKATNEKLFF. This chain uses TRBV19 with TRBJ1-4; D is ambiguous. V was cut by 2 bases and J by 0 bases, with 16 bases left in between. From germline, CDR1 is LNHDA and CDR2 SQIVND (reference sequence). The CDR3 length is 18 residues.

CDR3 region: CASSLEGAAGELFF. CDR3 DNA sequence: TGCGCCAGCAGCTTGGAGGGGGCGGCGGGGGAGCTGTTTTTT. V usage is TRBV5-1 and J usage is TRBJ2-2; 7 positions agree with TRBD1. V was clipped by 0 bases and J by 8 bases; unmatched bases: 4. The CDR3 is made up of 14 amino acids. Germline V lookup: CDR1 SGHRS, CDR2 YFSETQ.

The chain links TRBV3-1 (or the pseudogene TRBV3-2) to TRBJ1-4; no definite D call. V dropped 4 bases and J dropped 6 bases, with 15 bases sitting between them. Germline V gene sequence: CDR1 LGHDT, CDR2 YNNKEL (reference sequence). This CDR3 spans 15 amino acids. The chain's CDR3 is CASSLREIQHEKLFF. The CDR3 bases are TGTGCCAGCAGCCTTCGGGAAATTCAGCATGAAAAACTGTTTTTT.

The chain is built from TRBV7-3 and TRBJ2-1; 14 bases fit TRBD2. Germline CDR1 reads SGHTA; CDR2 reads FQGTGA. V gave up 1 base and J gave up 1 base; unmatched junction bases: 9. The CDR3 extends over 20 amino acids. The DNA for the CDR3 is TGTGCCAGCAGCTTAATCTCGGGACTAGCGGGGGCAAGGTCCTACAATGAGCAGTTCTTC. Amino acid sequence: CASSLISGLAGARSYNEQFF.

This clone showed up just once. The chain combines TRBV7-9 with TRBJ2-7; a weak D match, TRBD1 (5 bases). Trimming pared 5 bases from V and 0 bases from J, leaving 11 bases between. Germline CDR1 SEHNR, CDR2 FQNEAQ (reference sequence). The CDR3 sequence is 14 residues long. The CDR3 loop is CASSLRQSSYEQYF. CDR3 nucleotide sequence: TGTGCCAGCAGCCTAAGACAGTCCTCCTACGAGCAGTACTTC.

This chain joins TRBV30 and TRBJ1-1; D is undetermined. There are 15 residues in the CDR3. V lost 3 bases and J 2 bases, leaving 16 bases between the germline ends. Germline V gene sequence: CDR1 GTSNPN, CDR2 SVGIG (reference sequence). This CDR3 is CAWSRTSGSNTEAFF. The CDR3 DNA follows: TGTGCCTGGAGCCGTACGAGCGGAAGTAACACTGAAGCTTTCTTT.

The V and J genes are TRBV9 and TRBJ2-3, with D possibly TRBD2 on 5 matching bases. V lost 3 bases and J lost 0, with 11 bases in between. This CDR3 comprises 15 residues. The germline CDR1 and CDR2 sequences are SGDLS and YYNGEE. The CDR3 loop reads CASSESGDSTDTQYF. For the CDR3, the DNA is TGTGCCAGCAGCGAGAGCGGTGATAGCACAGATACGCAGTATTTT.

The CDR3 coding sequence is TGTGCCAGCAGCTACGGGGTATCCTACAATGAGCAGTTCTTC. It is translated as CASSYGVSYNEQFF. V usage is TRBV3-1 (or the pseudogene TRBV3-2) and J usage is TRBJ2-1; TRBD2 might be the D (5 bases). V gave up 5 bases and J gave up 1 base, with 9 bases separating them. There are 14 residues in the CDR3. The germline gives CDR1 LGHDT, CDR2 YNNKEL (reference sequence).

The gene calls are TRBV5-6 and TRBJ1-5; maybe TRBD1 (6 bases). CDR1 and CDR2 (germline): SGHDT, YYEEEE. V was shortened by 2 bases and J by 7 bases, with 13 bases between the two germline ends. The CDR3 totals 14 residues. DNA for the CDR3: TGTGCCAGCAGCTTCCGGGGGGCCGGCCAGCCCCAGCATTTT. It yields the protein CASSFRGAGQPQHF. The variable domain in full, with the rest retrieved from reference TRBV5-6 and TRBJ1-5, is DAGVTQSPTHLIKTRGQQVTLRCSPKSGHDTVSWYQQALGQGPQFIFQYYEEEERQRGNFPDRFSGHQFPNYSSELNVNALLLGDSALYLCASSFRGAGQPQHFGDGTRLSIL.

This clone turned up a few times. The chain carries TRBV20-1 and TRBJ1-2; D is unclear. The CDR3 loop spans 9 amino acids. Trimming stripped 5 bases from V and 8 bases from J, with 6 bases between. Germline assignment: CDR1 DFQATT and CDR2 SNEGSKA (reference sequence). As DNA, the CDR3 is TGCAGTGCTGGGCGCGGCTACACCTTC. It yields the protein CSAGRGYTF.

The gene calls are TRBV7-2 and TRBJ2-5, with D hard to call. The germline gives CDR1 SGHTA, CDR2 FQGNSA. With 1 base removed from V and 5 bases from J, the gap between germline ends came to 14 bases. There are 15 residues in the CDR3. The CDR3 region is CASSLVYGLYETQYF. Here the CDR3 DNA reads TGTGCCAGCAGCTTAGTCTATGGGCTGTATGAGACCCAGTACTTC.

This clone occurred a few times. J is TRBJ1-1 and V is TRBV3-1 (or the pseudogene TRBV3-2); TRBD1 might be the D (5 bases). CDR3 length equals 15 residues. The V gene lost 4 bases and the J gene lost 1 base, with 13 bases spanning the gap. Per the germline V gene, CDR1 is LGHDT and CDR2 is YNNKEL (reference sequence). The CDR3 spells CASSRLGRGNTEAFF. CDR3 DNA sequence: TGTGCCAGCAGCCGTCTGGGAAGGGGGAACACTGAAGCTTTCTTT.

This chain uses TRBV3-1 (or the pseudogene TRBV3-2) with TRBJ1-6; no firm D call. Trimming shortened V by 5 bases and J by 2 bases, and 10 bases separated the two germline ends. This CDR3 has 15 amino acids. Per the germline V gene, CDR1 is LGHDT and CDR2 is YNNKEL (reference sequence). The CDR3 nucleotides read TGTGCCAGCAGCAACGGGGATGCCTATAATTCACCCCTCCACTTT. Protein: CASSNGDAYNSPLHF.

This clone was observed a single time. V and J are TRBV10-1 and TRBJ1-4; D gene uncertain. Germline loops: CDR1 WNHNN, CDR2 SYGVQD (reference sequence). This CDR3 region has 13 residues. Trimming pared 0 bases from V and 10 bases from J, leaving 9 bases between. The CDR3, as DNA: TGCGCCAGCAGTGAGTCTCGCCCGGGAAAACTGTTTTTT. Translating it yields CASSESRPGKLFF.

The rearrangement joins TRBV10-1 to TRBJ2-1; 8 nucleotides line up with TRBD1. Germline loops: CDR1 WNHNN, CDR2 SYGVQD (reference sequence). The CDR3 contains 14 residues. Trimming cost V 6 bases and J 5 bases; bases outside gene matches: 6. CDR3 nucleotides: TGCGCCAGCAGCGAATTACAGGGGGACAATGAGCAGTTCTTC. It specifies CASSELQGDNEQFF.

The DNA for the CDR3 is TGTGCCAGCAGCCCTTATCTGACAGAAAACTACGAGCAGTACTTC. It translates to CASSPYLTENYEQYF. This chain uses TRBV9 with TRBJ2-7, with a weak D call TRBD1 (5 bases). In germline, CDR1 is SGDLS, CDR2 YYNGEE. The germline V and J ends were trimmed by 4 bases and 3 bases, with 17 bases remaining between them. The CDR3 extends over 15 amino acids.

The chain joins TRBV7-9 to TRBJ1-4; a possible D gene is TRBD1 (5 bases). This CDR3 contains 14 residues. Germline CDR1 is SEHNR and CDR2 is FQNEAQ (reference sequence). Deletions cut 5 bases from V and 6 bases from J, with 13 bases between. The CDR3 region has the DNA TGTGCCAGCAGCCCCGGAGGAGGGGATGAAAAACTGTTTTTT. It translates to CASSPGGGDEKLFF.

This clone was seen a few times. This rearrangement joins TRBV5-6 to TRBJ2-7; possibly TRBD1 for D (6 bases). Between the trimmed V and J ends, which lost 4 bases and 3 bases, there was a span of 14 bases. The CDR3 totals 14 residues. The germline CDR1 and CDR2 sequences are SGHDT and YYEEEE. In DNA, the CDR3 is TGTGCCAGCAGCCGGGCAACAGGGCGCTACGAGCAGTACTTC. Protein sequence: CASSRATGRYEQYF. Filled out from reference TRBV5-6 and TRBJ2-7, the complete variable domain reads DAGVTQSPTHLIKTRGQQVTLRCSPKSGHDTVSWYQQALGQGPQFIFQYYEEEERQRGNFPDRFSGHQFPNYSSELNVNALLLGDSALYLCASSRATGRYEQYFGPGTRLTVT.

The chain carries TRBV7-8 and TRBJ1-6; D gene unclear. Trimming took off 3 bases at V and 6 bases at J, with 9 bases between the two ends. CDR1 is SGHVS, CDR2 FQNEAQ, per germline. CDR3 length: 14 residues. The DNA for the CDR3 is TGTGCCAGCAGCTTGCGACTGACTAATTCACCCCTCCACTTT. Translation gives CASSLRLTNSPLHF.

This chain uses TRBV28 with TRBJ2-1, with TRBD2 identical over 10 bases. Per germline, CDR1 MDHEN and CDR2 SYDVKM. The CDR3 length is 17 residues. V lost 3 bases to trimming and J lost 1 base; unmatched junction nucleotides: 6. Here the CDR3 reads CASSFYRTSGSYNEQFF. The CDR3 nucleotides read TGTGCCAGCAGTTTTTATCGGACTAGCGGATCCTACAATGAGCAGTTCTTC. The variable domain in full, completed from reference TRBV28 and TRBJ2-1, reads DVKVTQSSRYLVKRTGEKVFLECVQDMDHENMFWYRQDPGLGLRLIYFSYDVKMKEKGDIPEGYSVSREKKERFSLILESASTNQTSMYLCASSFYRTSGSYNEQFFGPGTRLTVL.

A few counts support this clone. J is TRBJ2-7 and V is TRBV21-1; TRBD2, the D gene given by the table, was not confirmed from the DNA. TRBV21-1 is labeled a pseudogene. The CDR3 sequence is 14 residues long. The CDR3 nucleotides read TGTGCCAGCAGCATTTTAGCGGGAGATCACGAGCAGTACTTC. Translating gives CASSILAGDHEQYF.